These 18 T cell receptor beta chains share one sample of origin, sequenced in a study of T-cell memory formation after mild COVID-19. TCRdb passed the 5' RACE reads through MiXCR, listing each CDR3 protein once. This sample has 350,000 to 550,000 distinct CDR3 sequences; more than 15% occur once, and the top ten carry 20% to 25%. Sequencing was done on a sample of PBMCs or a T cell subset sorted from them (not recorded which). The receptors derive from a man between 18 and 29 years old who had mild COVID-19 (a few samples of this study predate the infection). Cell type and time point are not known.

This clonotype was found a few times. This rearrangement joins TRBV6-2 or TRBV6-3 to TRBJ1-5; D gene ambiguous. V was pared by 8 bases and J by 4 bases, with 21 bases between. This CDR3 spans 16 amino acids. The germline V gene encodes CDR1 MNHEY and CDR2 SVGEGT. This CDR3 is CASGRNWGVLNQPQHF. The DNA for the CDR3 is TGTGCCAGCGGGAGGAACTGGGGAGTGTTGAATCAGCCCCAGCATTTT.

A note on this clonotype: Given the absence of the conserved phenylalanine or tryptophan at the CDR3 end, a read error is likely. This chain connects TRBV7-3 to TRBJ1-1; D remains unclear. Germline CDR1 SGHTA, CDR2 FQGTGA. The CDR3 consists of 14 residues. The V gene lost 1 base and the J gene lost 1 base, with 7 bases spanning the gap. The CDR3 sequence: CASSLRAENTEAFL. The CDR3, as DNA: TGTGCCAGCAGCTTAAGGGCGGAGAACACTGAAGCTTTCCTT.

V gene TRBV7-9 combines with J gene TRBJ1-4; tentative D call: TRBD1 (6 bases). The CDR3 spans 18 residues. The V gene's germline CDR1 is SEHNR and CDR2 FQNEAQ (reference sequence). The germline V and J ends were trimmed by 4 bases and 5 bases, with 23 bases remaining between them. The CDR3 is CASSSPFGPTGVNEKLFF. The CDR3 DNA follows: TGTGCCAGCAGCTCCCCTTTTGGGCCGACAGGCGTAAATGAAAAACTGTTTTTT.

Many counts were recorded for this clonotype. The chain employs TRBV6-5 and TRBJ2-5, with D maybe TRBD1 (5 bases). Per the germline V gene, CDR1 is MNHEY and CDR2 is SVGAGI. V gave up 2 bases and J gave up 5 bases, with 30 bases separating them. This CDR3 is 20 amino acids long. For the CDR3, the DNA is TGTGCCAGCAGTTACCCAAACCCAGTATCTCACTTAGGGGTTGCGGAGACCCAGTACTTC. It codes for CASSYPNPVSHLGVAETQYF.

In its sample, this clonotype was seen many times. The chain recombines TRBV24-1 with TRBJ2-2; D not resolved. The germline V and J ends were trimmed by 2 bases and 6 bases, with 0 bases remaining between them. The CDR3 runs 11 residues. Germline assignment: CDR1 KGHDR and CDR2 SFDVKD. The CDR3: CATSDSGELFF. As DNA, the CDR3 is TGTGCCACCAGTGATTCCGGGGAGCTGTTTTTT.

This clonotype appeared a few times. The V and J genes are TRBV29-1 and TRBJ1-2; weak D call: TRBD1 (5 bases). This CDR3 comprises 12 residues. Germline V CDR1 and CDR2: SQVTM, ANQGSEA. Trimming cost V 4 bases and J 8 bases, with 14 bases left between them. CDR3 in DNA: TGCAGCGTTGGGAGCAGGGCTGGCGGCTACACCTTC. Translation: CSVGSRAGGYTF.

This clonotype was found a few times. The CDR3 DNA reads TGTGCCAGCAGTTACCGGACAGGGGCTGGTGGCTACACCTTC. Translation gives CASSYRTGAGGYTF. This chain connects TRBV6-5 to TRBJ1-2; 9 positions agree with TRBD1. In germline, CDR1 is MNHEY, CDR2 SVGAGI. Trimming at V came to 2 bases and at J to 7 bases, leaving 5 bases not matched to a gene. The CDR3 is 14 residues long.

The chain joins TRBV30 to TRBJ2-1, with 7 bases lining up with TRBD1. This CDR3 is built from 14 residues. Germline-derived CDR1 and CDR2 are GTSNPN and SVGIG (reference sequence). Trimming took 3 bases from V and 0 from J; bases not matched to a gene: 2. As DNA, the CDR3 is TGTGCCTGGAGGGGGGACAGCTCCTACAATGAGCAGTTCTTC. It translates to CAWRGDSSYNEQFF.

This clonotype occurred a few times. This rearrangement joins TRBV30 to TRBJ2-5; unclear D gene. With 0 bases removed from V and 5 bases from J, the gap between germline ends came to 4 bases. Germline V lookup: CDR1 GTSNPN, CDR2 SVGIG (reference sequence). This CDR3 has 11 amino acids. In nucleotides, the CDR3 is TGTGCCTGGAGTGTACCGGAGACCCAGTACTTC. This codes for CAWSVPETQYF.

This sequence joins TRBV7-3 and TRBJ2-3; no clear D. This CDR3 has 13 amino acids. Trimming shortened V by 6 bases and J by 4 bases, and 11 bases separated the two germline ends. Germline CDR1 SGHTA, CDR2 FQGTGA. CDR3 sequence reads: CASSNTGADTQYF. The CDR3, as DNA: TGTGCCAGCAGTAATACTGGGGCAGATACGCAGTATTTT.

The CDR3 here is CASSGQGAGAYNSPLHF. In DNA, the CDR3 is TGTGCCAGCAGTGGCCAGGGGGCGGGGGCCTATAATTCACCCCTCCACTTT. This rearrangement joins TRBV6-5 to TRBJ1-6; 8 bases line up with TRBD1. The J segment lost 2 bases and the V segment lost 5 bases, leaving 8 bases of the junction unmatched. CDR3 length equals 17 residues. Germline V gene data show CDR1 as MNHEY and CDR2 as SVGAGI.

This clonotype was seen a few times. The chain recombines TRBV5-1 with TRBJ1-4, with 9 bases that match TRBD1. This CDR3 is 17 amino acids long. CDR1 and CDR2 (germline): SGHRS, YFSETQ. V trimming: 3 bases; J trimming: 0 bases; junction bases outside the gene matches: 6. The DNA for the CDR3 is TGCGCCAGCAGCTGGAGGGGACAGGGTTCAACTAATGAAAAACTGTTTTTT. It codes for CASSWRGQGSTNEKLFF.

V usage is TRBV4-1 and J usage is TRBJ1-1, with TRBD1 matching 9 bases. Unmatched junction bases numbered 11, after V lost 1 base and J lost 2 bases. The CDR3 extends over 18 amino acids. In germline, CDR1 is MGHRA, CDR2 YSYEKL. CDR3 in amino acids: CASSQVRTGDVFNTEAFF. DNA for the CDR3: TGCGCCAGCAGCCAAGTTCGGACAGGGGATGTATTTAACACTGAAGCTTTCTTT.

This clonotype has only a few counts. The chain has TRBV7-9 and TRBJ2-2; 8 positions agree with TRBD1. The CDR3 loop spans 14 amino acids. V lost 5 bases, J lost 5 bases, and 4 bases stayed unmatched. Germline V gives CDR1 SEHNR, CDR2 FQNEAQ (reference sequence). The CDR3 DNA reads TGTGCCAGCAGCCCCAGGGGGCGTACCGGGGAGCTGTTTTTT. Its translation: CASSPRGRTGELFF.

This clonotype was picked up a small number of times. V is TRBV29-1 and J is TRBJ2-7; 12 bases agree with TRBD1. The CDR3 consists of 13 residues. V shed 6 bases and J 7 bases; nucleotides not matched to a gene: 7. Per the germline V gene, CDR1 is SQVTM and CDR2 is ANQGSEA. The CDR3 region is CSVPGQGAREQYF. DNA for the CDR3: TGCAGCGTACCGGGACAGGGGGCAAGGGAGCAGTACTTC.

The genes are TRBV29-1 and TRBJ2-5, with 11 bases aligning to TRBD1. Germline loops: CDR1 SQVTM, CDR2 ANQGSEA. The V segment lost 4 bases and the J segment 9 bases; nucleotides outside the gene matches: 4. The CDR3 covers 12 residues. This CDR3 is CSVVLGQGAQYF. For the CDR3, the DNA is TGCAGCGTTGTGCTGGGACAGGGGGCCCAGTACTTC. The whole variable domain, remainder taken from reference TRBV29-1 and TRBJ2-5, is SAVISQKPSRDICQRGTSLTIQCQVDSQVTMMFWYRQQPGQSLTLIATANQGSEATYESGFVIDKFPISRPNLTFSTLTVSNMSPEDSSIYLCSVVLGQGAQYFGPGTRLLVL.

This clonotype was observed at least ten times. The chain recombines TRBV6-2 or TRBV6-3 with TRBJ2-7; D may be TRBD1 (5 bases). Germline V gene data show CDR1 as MNHEY and CDR2 as SVGEGT. Trimming removed 5 bases from V and 1 base from J, with 6 bases in between. This CDR3 is built from 12 residues. The CDR3 loop is CASSDSSYEQYF. The CDR3 coding sequence is TGTGCCAGCAGTGACAGTTCCTACGAGCAGTACTTC.

This clonotype showed up many times. The CDR3 DNA sequence: TGTGCCAGCAGCCAAGAGCGGGGGGGCCCAGATACGCAGTATTTT. It codes for CASSQERGGPDTQYF. The J gene is TRBJ2-3, the V gene TRBV4-2; 9 bases match TRBD2. The germline V gene encodes CDR1 LGHNA and CDR2 YNFKEQ. CDR3 length equals 15 residues. Trimming cost V 0 bases and J 4 bases; bases outside gene matches: 2.